The present T cell receptor beta chain was sequenced within a study of blood T cells in healthy people across ages (dated by TCRdb to 2014 to 2015). A note on the overall study: In model experiments, roughly one uniquely barcoded TCR beta cDNA molecule per two T cells was captured by template switching. The study measured age-related changes in TCR beta repertoire diversity using deep sequencing normalized with unique cDNA molecular identifiers. The donors were split into four age groups: young (average around 15 years), middle-aged (nearly 40), aged (approximately 60) and long-lived (over 75). To avoid experimental bias, donors of different ages were randomly spread across the sequencing lanes. Two additional independent replicas of 1 million unique cDNA reads from the same blood draw were analyzed for two donors (one aged 18 to 30 and one aged 80 or older). Study-level results and caveats: Conclusive comparison of naive and antigen-experienced compartments was prevented by the profiling of bulk unsorted PBMCs. Because donor CMV infection status was unknown, age-related changes in expanded clonotypes were potentially confounded. Observed TCR beta diversity per million T cells fell roughly linearly with age, and a significant reduction was already apparent by age around 39. There was a strong correlation between observed TCR beta diversity and the percentage of naive T cells measured by flow cytometry. Compared with the aged group, the long-lived group had more naive CD4+ T cells, fewer expanded clones and increased TCR diversity, suggesting age selection. Estimates of total diversity based on one million sequenced T cells were regarded as lower bounds and as underestimates.

Libraries came from 5' RACE. A second 7 to 11 cycle PCR used a sample-barcoded 5' primer and a J-beta primer mix. A unique molecular identifier was introduced onto each TCR beta cDNA molecule by a template-switch 5' adaptor carrying 12 random nucleotides. Each sample yielded at least 3 million CDR3-containing paired-end reads. First-strand cDNA synthesis was performed from all RNA using the Mint cDNA synthesis kit, with priming by a TRBC-specific oligonucleotide. All cDNA was treated with uracil-DNA glycosylase and then went through a first 18-cycle PCR with the universal primers M1SS and BC2_uni_R. Turning to the authors' computational methods: For normalization, 1 million high-quality reads were randomly selected from each sample, with every read carrying a distinct molecular identifier. Reads sharing molecular identifiers were discarded rather than binned into consensus sequences. MiTCR, set to a Q25 quality threshold and the strictest error-elimination algorithm, was used for CDR3 identification, clonotype clustering and error correction. A nonparametric unseen species model with Euler transformation was used to estimate a lower bound on total TCR beta diversity. TCRdb cleaned the public reads at Q25 with fastp, built clones with MiXCR and kept in-frame beta chains. Under each unique CDR3 protein, matching rows form one entry showing the most common genes and DNA. V and J calls and clone size were set by TCRdb, not the authors. In this sample the table shows 1.8 million or so distinct CDR3 sequences, about 39% of which occur a single time. Clones ranked in the top ten supply approximately 22% of the sample.

This clonotype appeared a few times. Its recognized antigen is unknown. No quality values exist for individual bases; no much larger clone is one base distant. Relative to germline, V is missing 5 bases and J is missing 6 bases, with 0 bases of the junction outside any gene match. The CDR3 has 11 amino acids, counting the end cysteine and phenylalanine. Only the CDR3 region is kept as DNA, spanning 33 bases read in frame from base 1. The germline V gene encodes CDR1 MDHEN and CDR2 SYDVKM. The 39 donors, aged about 6 to 95 years, were systemically healthy Caucasian individuals from Russia. Each donor gave about 9.2 milliliters of peripheral blood, drawn into EDTA-treated Vacutainer tubes. Ficoll-Paque density-gradient centrifugation was used to isolate PBMCs, with at least 7 million per sample. Trizol reagent was used to extract total RNA from PBMCs, with at least 5.5 micrograms per sample. For every donor, flow cytometry on a PBMC aliquot measured the percentage of naive CD45RAhigh/CD27high T cells.

The chain is assembled from TRBV28 and TRBJ1-1; the central 7 bases match TRBD1. The source of this sequence is a human donor in good health. Sequencing was carried out using blood. The CDR3 protein: CASSTGAEAFF. At the DNA level, the sequence is TGTGCCAGCAGTACAGGGGCTGAAGCTTTCTTT.